This T cell receptor beta chain derives from a study of blood T cell repertoires in COVID-19. Generated by immunoSEQ multiplex PCR, the TCRdb table keeps only in-frame clones and is missing some. In the table there are under 450,000 clones, 65% to 90% of which are singletons. The clonotype originates from a woman aged 55-75 years with COVID-19, enrolled during active disease. Sequencing was done on a sample of peripheral blood.

The CDR3 region has the DNA TGCGCCAGCGGGCAAGGGACACCTTCCTACAATGAGCAGTTCTTC. Residues: CASGQGTPSYNEQFF. The chain has TRBV10-2 and TRBJ2-1; perhaps TRBD1 as D (6 bases). The length of the CDR3 is 15 residues. Trimming left V 8 bases short and J 1 base short, with 15 bases between. The germline V gene has CDR1 WSHSY and CDR2 SAAADI.